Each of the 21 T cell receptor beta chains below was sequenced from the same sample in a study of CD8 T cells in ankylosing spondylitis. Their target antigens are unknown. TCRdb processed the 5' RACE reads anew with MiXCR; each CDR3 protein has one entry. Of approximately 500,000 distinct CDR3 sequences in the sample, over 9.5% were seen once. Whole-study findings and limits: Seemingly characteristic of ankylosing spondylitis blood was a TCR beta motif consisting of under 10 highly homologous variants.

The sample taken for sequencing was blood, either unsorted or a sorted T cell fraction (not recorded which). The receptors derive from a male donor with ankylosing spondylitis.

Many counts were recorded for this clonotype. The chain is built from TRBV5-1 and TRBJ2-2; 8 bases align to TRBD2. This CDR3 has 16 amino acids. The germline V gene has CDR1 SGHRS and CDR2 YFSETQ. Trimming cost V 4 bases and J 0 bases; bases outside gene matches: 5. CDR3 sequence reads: CASSPREGANTGELFF. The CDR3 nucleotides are TGCGCCAGCAGCCCCCGGGAGGGGGCGAACACCGGGGAGCTGTTTTTT.

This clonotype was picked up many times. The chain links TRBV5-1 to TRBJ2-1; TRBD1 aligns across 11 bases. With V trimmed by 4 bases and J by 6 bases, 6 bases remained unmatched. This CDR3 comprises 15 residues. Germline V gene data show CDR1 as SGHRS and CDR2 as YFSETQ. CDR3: CASSPGTGGLNEQFF. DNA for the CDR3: TGCGCCAGCAGCCCCGGGACAGGGGGTCTCAATGAGCAGTTCTTC.

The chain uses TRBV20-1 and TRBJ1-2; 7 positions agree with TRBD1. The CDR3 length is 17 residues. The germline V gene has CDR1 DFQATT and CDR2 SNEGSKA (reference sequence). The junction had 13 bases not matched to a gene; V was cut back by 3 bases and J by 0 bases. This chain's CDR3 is CSARNPFTGDPNYGYTF. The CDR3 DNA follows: TGCAGTGCTAGGAACCCCTTTACAGGGGACCCTAACTATGGCTACACCTTC.

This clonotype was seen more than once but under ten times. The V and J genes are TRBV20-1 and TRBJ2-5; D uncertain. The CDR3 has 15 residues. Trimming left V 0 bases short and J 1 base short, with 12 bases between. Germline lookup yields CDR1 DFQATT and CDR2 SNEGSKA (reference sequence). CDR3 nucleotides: TGCAGTGCTAGAGATCCGGCAGTAGCCCAAGAGACCCAGTACTTC. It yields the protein CSARDPAVAQETQYF.

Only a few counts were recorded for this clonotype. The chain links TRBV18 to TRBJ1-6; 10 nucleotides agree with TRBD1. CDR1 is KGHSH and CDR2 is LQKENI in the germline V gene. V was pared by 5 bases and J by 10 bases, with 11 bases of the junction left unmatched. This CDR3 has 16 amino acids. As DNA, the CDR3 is TGTGCCAGCTCAGAGGGACAGGGGATGATCGGCTCACCCCTCCACTTT. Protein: CASSEGQGMIGSPLHF. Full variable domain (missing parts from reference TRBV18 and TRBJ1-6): NAGVMQNPRHLVRRRGQEARLRCSPMKGHSHVYWYRQLPEEGLKFMVYLQKENIIDESGMPKERFSAEFPKEGPSILRIQQVVRGDSAAYFCASSEGQGMIGSPLHFGNGTRLTVT.

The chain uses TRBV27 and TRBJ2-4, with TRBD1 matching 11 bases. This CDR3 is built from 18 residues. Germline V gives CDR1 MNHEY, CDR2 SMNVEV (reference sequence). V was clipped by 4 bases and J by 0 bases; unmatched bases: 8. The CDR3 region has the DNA TGTGCCAGCAGTTCACTAAGGACAGGGGGCTCAGCCAAAAACATTCAGTACTTC. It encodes CASSSLRTGGSAKNIQYF.

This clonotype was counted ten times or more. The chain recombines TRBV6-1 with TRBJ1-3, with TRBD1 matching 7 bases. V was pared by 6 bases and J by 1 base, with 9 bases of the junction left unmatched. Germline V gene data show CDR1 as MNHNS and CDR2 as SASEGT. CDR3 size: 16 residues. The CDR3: CASRGQNTASGNTIYF. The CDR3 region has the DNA TGTGCCAGCAGGGGACAGAATACCGCATCTGGAAACACCATATATTTT.

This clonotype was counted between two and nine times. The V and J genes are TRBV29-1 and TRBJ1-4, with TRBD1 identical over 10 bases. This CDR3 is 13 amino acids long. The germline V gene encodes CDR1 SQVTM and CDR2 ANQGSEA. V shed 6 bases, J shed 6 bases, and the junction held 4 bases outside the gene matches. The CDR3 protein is CSVATGGDEKLFF. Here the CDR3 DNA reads TGCAGCGTGGCGACAGGGGGCGATGAAAAACTGTTTTTT.

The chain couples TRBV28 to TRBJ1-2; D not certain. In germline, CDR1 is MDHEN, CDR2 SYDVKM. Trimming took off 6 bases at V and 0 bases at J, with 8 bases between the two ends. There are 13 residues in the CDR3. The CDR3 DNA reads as TGTGCCAGCAGCTCCCCAACTAACTATGGCTACACCTTC. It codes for CASSSPTNYGYTF.

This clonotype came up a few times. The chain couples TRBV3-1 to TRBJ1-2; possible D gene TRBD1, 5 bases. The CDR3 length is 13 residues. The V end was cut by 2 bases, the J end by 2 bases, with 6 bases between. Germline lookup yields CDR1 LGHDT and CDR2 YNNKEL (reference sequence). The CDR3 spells CASSQRQNYGYTF. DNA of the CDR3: TGTGCCAGCAGCCAAAGACAGAACTATGGCTACACCTTC.

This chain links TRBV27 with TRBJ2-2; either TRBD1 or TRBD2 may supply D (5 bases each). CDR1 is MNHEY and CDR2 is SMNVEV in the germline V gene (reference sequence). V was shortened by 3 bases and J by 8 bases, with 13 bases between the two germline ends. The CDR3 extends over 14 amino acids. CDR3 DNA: TGTGCCAGCAGTTTTGTTCGGGACGGGGGGGAGCTGTTTTTT. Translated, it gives CASSFVRDGGELFF.

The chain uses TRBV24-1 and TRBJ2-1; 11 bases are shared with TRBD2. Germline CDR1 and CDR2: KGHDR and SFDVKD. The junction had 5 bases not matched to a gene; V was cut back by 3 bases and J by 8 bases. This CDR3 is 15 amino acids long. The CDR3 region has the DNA TGTGCCACCAGTGATCCCGGGACTAGCGGAGATGAGCAGTTCTTC. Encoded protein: CATSDPGTSGDEQFF.

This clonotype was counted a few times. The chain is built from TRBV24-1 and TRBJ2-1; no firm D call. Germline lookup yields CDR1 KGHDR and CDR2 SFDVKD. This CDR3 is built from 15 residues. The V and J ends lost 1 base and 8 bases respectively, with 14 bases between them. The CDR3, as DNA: TGTGCCACCAGTGATTTTAGCAACTTTGGCGATGAGCAGTTCTTC. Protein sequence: CATSDFSNFGDEQFF.

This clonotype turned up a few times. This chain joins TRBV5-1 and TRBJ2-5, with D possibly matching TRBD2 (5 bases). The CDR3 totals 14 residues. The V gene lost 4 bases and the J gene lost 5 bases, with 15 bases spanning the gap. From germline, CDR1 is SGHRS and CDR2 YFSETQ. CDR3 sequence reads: CASSHSGDWETQYF. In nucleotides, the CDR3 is TGCGCCAGCAGCCACTCCGGGGATTGGGAGACCCAGTACTTC.

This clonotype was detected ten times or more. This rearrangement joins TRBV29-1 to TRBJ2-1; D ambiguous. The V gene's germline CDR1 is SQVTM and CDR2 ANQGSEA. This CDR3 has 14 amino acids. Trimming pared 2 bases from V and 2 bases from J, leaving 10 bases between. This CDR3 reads CSVELADPYNEQFF. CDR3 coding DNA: TGCAGCGTTGAATTGGCAGACCCCTACAATGAGCAGTTCTTC.

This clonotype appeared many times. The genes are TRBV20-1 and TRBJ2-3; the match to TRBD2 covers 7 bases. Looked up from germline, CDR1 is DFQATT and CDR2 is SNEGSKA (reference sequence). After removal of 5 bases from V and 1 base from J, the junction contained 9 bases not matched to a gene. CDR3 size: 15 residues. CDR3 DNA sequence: TGCAGTGCTGTCACTAGCGCGATCCGCACAGATACGCAGTATTTT. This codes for CSAVTSAIRTDTQYF.

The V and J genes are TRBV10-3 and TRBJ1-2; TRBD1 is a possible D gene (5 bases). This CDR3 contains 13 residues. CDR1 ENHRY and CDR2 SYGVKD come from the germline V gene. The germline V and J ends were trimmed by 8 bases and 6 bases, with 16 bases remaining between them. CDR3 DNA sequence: TGTGCCATCGGGGCGGCGGGTATGAATGGCTACACCTTC. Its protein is CAIGAAGMNGYTF.

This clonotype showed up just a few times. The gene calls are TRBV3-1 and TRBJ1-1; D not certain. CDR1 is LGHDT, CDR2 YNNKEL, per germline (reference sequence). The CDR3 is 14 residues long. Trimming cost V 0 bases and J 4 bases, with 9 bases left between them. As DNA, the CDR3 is TGTGCCAGCAGCCAAGATCGCGTTAGCACTGAAGCTTTCTTT. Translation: CASSQDRVSTEAFF.

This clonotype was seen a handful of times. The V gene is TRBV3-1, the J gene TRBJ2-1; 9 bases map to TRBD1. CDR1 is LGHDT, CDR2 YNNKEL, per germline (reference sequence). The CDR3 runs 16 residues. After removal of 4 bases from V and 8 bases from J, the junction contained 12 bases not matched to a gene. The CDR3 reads CASSLGTGYVWDEQFF. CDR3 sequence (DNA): TGTGCCAGCAGCCTGGGGACAGGGTATGTCTGGGATGAGCAGTTCTTC.

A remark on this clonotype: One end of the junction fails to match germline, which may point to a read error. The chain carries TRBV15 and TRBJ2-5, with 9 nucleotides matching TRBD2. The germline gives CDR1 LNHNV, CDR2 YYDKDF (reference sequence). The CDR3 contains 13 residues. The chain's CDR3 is CATSSRRVAGASF. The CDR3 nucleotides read TGTGCCACCAGCAGCCGGAGGGTAGCGGGGGCCTCATTC.

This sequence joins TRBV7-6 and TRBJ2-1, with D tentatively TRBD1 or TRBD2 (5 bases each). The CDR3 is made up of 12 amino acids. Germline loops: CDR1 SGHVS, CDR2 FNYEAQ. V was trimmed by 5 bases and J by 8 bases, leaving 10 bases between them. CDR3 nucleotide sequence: TGTGCCAGCAGCCAGGGACCGCATGAGCAGTTCTTC. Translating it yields CASSQGPHEQFF.